This T cell receptor (beta chain) was captured by sequencing in a study of cytomegalovirus exposure and HLA in healthy donors. The PCR employed 60 Vbeta primers together with 13 Jbeta primers. The assay was immunoSEQ multiplex PCR, and TCRdb's table has in-frame clones only and misses some. Of more than 150,000 clones in the sample, 75% to 85% were seen once. Germline V gene sequence: CDR1 SEHNR, CDR2 FQNEAQ (reference sequence). Trimming pared 3 bases from V and 4 bases from J, leaving 18 bases between. The CDR3 runs 17 residues. The sequenced sample consisted of PBMCs. The V gene is TRBV7-9, the J gene TRBJ2-2; tentative D call: TRBD2 (6 bases). This receptor was obtained from a boy between 5 and 17 years old in good health and CMV-seronegative. The CDR3 DNA is TGTGCCAGCAGCTTTAACCTCCGGGAGCGAGGCACCGGGGAGCTGTTTTTT. Protein: CASSFNLRERGTGELFF.